These 3 T cell receptor beta chains were sequenced from one sample in a study of naive and memory T cell subsets. Indicated treatment: skin biopsy from PPD injection site in Mantoux-positive individual. Reverse transcription used DNase-treated unsorted total RNA, aiming for about 1 to 1000 ng. Reverse transcription of blood and skin TCR RNA was primed at alpha and beta constant regions. A single record per CDR3 protein comes from TCRdb applying MiXCR to the UMI-ligation and nested PCR reads. The table lists 17,000 or so distinct CDR3 sequences, 7.5% to 10% of them singletons. Source: skin, taken from a tuberculin skin test site. These receptors were taken from an adult in good health.

Worth noting for this clonotype: Its ends do not fully match the called genes, so a read error is possible. This chain connects TRBV10-3 to TRBJ1-3, with TRBD1 identical over 8 bases. Germline CDR1 ENHRY, CDR2 SYGVKD. This CDR3 contains 12 residues. CDR3 protein: CSTGGSGNTIYF. The DNA of the CDR3 is TGCAGCACAGGGGGGTCTGGAAACACCATATATTTT.

V gene TRBV7-2 combines with J gene TRBJ1-2; 7 bases are shared with TRBD1. Germline CDR1 reads SGHTA; CDR2 reads FQGNSA. The CDR3 loop spans 13 amino acids. The V and J ends lost 10 bases and 4 bases, in that order; junction bases with no gene match: 9. CDR3 bases: TGTGCCATCGACAGGGAGGGAAGCTATGGCTACACCTTC. Encoded protein: CAIDREGSYGYTF.

This clonotype was seen repeatedly, ten times or more. The chain carries TRBV13 and TRBJ2-7, with TRBD1 matching over 7 bases. Germline CDR1 is PRHDT and CDR2 is FYEKMQ (reference sequence). The CDR3 runs to 14 residues. Trimming took 5 bases from V and 2 from J; bases not matched to a gene: 6. The chain's CDR3 is CASSPDRRTYEQYF. CDR3 coding DNA: TGTGCCAGCAGCCCGGACAGGAGAACCTACGAGCAGTACTTC.